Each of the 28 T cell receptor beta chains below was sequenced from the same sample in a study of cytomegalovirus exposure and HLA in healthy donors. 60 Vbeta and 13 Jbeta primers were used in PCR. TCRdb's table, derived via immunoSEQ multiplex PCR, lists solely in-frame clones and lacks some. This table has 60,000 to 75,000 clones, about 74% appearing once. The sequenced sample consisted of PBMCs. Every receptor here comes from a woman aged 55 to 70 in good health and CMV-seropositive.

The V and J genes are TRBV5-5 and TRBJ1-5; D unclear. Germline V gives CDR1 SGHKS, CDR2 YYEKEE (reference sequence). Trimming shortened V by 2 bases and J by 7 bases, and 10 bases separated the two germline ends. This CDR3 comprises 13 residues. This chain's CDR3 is CASSLGGDQPQHF. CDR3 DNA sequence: TGTGCCAGCAGCTTAGGAGGAGACCAGCCCCAGCATTTT.

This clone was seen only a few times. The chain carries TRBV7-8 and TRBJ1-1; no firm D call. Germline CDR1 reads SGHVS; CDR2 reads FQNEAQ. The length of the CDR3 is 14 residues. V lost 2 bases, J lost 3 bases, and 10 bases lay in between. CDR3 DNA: TGTGCCAGCAGCTTACAAGGAGGATACACTGAAGCTTTCTTT. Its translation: CASSLQGGYTEAFF.

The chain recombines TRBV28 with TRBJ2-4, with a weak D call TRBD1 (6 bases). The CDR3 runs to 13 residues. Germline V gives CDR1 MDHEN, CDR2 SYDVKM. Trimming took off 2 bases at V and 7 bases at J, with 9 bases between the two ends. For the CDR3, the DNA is TGTGCCAGCAGTTTACAGGGGATGAACATTCAGTACTTC. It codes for CASSLQGMNIQYF. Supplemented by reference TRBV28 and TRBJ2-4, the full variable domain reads DVKVTQSSRYLVKRTGEKVFLECVQDMDHENMFWYRQDPGLGLRLIYFSYDVKMKEKGDIPEGYSVSREKKERFSLILESASTNQTSMYLCASSLQGMNIQYFGAGTRLSVL.

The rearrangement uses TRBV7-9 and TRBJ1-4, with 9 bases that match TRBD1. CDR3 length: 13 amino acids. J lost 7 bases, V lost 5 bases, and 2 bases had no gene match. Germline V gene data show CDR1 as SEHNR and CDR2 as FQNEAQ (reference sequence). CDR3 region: CASSTQGAEKLFF. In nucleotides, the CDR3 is TGTGCCAGCAGCACACAGGGGGCTGAAAAACTGTTTTTT.

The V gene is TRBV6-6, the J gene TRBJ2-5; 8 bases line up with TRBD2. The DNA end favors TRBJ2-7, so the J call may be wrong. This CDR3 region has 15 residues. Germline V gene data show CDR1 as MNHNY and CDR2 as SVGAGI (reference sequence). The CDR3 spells CASSHGTRSHYEQYF. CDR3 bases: TGTGCCAGCAGTCACGGGACTAGGTCCCACTACGAGCAGTACTTC.

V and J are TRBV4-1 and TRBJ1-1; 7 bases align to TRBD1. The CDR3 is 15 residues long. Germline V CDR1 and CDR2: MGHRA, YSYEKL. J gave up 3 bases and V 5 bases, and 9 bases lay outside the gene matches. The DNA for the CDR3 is TGCGCCAGCAGCGGGTCAGACAGGGAATACACTGAAGCTTTCTTT. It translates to CASSGSDREYTEAFF.

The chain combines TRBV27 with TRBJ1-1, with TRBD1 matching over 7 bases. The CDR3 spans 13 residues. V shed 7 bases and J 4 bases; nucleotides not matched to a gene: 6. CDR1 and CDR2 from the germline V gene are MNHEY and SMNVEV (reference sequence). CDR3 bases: TGTGCCAGCATAAGATCAGGGGGCACTGAAGCTTTCTTT. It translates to CASIRSGGTEAFF.

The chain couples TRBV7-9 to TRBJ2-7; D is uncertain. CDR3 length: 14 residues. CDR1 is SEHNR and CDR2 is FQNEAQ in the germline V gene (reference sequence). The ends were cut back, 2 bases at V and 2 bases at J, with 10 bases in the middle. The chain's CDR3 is CASSLSHGAYEQYF. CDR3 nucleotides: TGTGCCAGCAGCTTATCTCATGGAGCCTACGAGCAGTACTTC.

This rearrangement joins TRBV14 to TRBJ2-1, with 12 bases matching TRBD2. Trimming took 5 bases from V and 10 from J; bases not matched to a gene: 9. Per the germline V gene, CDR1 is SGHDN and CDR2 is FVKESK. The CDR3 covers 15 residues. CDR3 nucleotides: TGTGCCAGCAGCAAGGCTAGCGGGGGGGCCCGGGAGCAGTTCTTC. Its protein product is CASSKASGGAREQFF.

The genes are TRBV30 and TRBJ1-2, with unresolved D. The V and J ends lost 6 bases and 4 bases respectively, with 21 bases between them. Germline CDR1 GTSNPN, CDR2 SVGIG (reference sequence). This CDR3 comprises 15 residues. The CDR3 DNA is TGTGCCTGTTTTCGCGGCCGGGAGGAAAGCTATGGCTACACCTTC. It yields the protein CACFRGREESYGYTF.

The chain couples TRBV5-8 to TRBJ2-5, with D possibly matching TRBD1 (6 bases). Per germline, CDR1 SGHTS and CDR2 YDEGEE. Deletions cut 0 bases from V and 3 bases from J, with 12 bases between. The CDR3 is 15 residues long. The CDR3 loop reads CASSLVGASKETQYF. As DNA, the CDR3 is TGTGCCAGCAGCTTGGTGGGGGCGAGTAAAGAGACCCAGTACTTC.

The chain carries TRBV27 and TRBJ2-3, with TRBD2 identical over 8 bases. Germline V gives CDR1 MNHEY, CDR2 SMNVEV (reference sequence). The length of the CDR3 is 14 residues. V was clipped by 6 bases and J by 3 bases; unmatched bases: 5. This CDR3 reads CASSLREATDTQYF. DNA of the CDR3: TGTGCCAGCAGCTTGCGGGAGGCGACAGATACGCAGTATTTT.

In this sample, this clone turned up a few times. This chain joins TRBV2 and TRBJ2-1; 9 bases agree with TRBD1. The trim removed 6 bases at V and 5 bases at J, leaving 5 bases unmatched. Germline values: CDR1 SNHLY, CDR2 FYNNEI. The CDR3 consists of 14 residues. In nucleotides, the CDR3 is TGTGCCAGCAGACAGGGGGCGGGGAACAATGAGCAGTTCTTC. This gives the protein CASRQGAGNNEQFF.

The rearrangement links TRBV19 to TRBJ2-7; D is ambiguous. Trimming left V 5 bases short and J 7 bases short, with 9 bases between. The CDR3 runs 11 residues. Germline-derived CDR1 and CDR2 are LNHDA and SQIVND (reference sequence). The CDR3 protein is CASSQLGEQYF. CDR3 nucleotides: TGTGCCAGTAGTCAGCTCGGGGAGCAGTACTTC.

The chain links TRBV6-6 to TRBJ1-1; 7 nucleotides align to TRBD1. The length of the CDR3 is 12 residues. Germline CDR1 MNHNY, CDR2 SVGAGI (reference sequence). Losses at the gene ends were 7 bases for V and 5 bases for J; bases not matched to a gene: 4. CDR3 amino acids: CASNIQGTEAFF. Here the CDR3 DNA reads TGTGCCAGCAACATACAGGGGACTGAAGCTTTCTTT.

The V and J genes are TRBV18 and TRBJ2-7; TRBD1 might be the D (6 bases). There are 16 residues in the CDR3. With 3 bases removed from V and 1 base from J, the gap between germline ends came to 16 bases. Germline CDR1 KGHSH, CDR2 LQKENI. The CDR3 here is CASSPTGTSLSYEQYF. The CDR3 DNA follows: TGTGCCAGCTCACCTACTGGGACATCGCTTTCCTACGAGCAGTACTTC.

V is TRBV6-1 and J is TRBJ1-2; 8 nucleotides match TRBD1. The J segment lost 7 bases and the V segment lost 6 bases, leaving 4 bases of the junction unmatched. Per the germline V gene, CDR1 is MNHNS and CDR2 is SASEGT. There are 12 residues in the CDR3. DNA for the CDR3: TGTGCCAGCAGCCGAGACAGGGGTGGCTACACCTTC. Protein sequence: CASSRDRGGYTF.

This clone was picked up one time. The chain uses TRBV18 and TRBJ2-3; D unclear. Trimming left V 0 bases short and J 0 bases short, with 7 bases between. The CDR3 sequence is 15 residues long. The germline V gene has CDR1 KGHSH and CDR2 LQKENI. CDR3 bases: TGTGCCAGCTCACCACCGTCCGGGAGCACAGATACGCAGTATTTT. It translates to CASSPPSGSTDTQYF.

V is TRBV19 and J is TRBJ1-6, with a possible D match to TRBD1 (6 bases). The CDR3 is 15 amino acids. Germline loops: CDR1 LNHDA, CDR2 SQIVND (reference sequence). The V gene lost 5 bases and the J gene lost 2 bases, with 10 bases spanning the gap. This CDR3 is CASSSGQTYNSPLHF. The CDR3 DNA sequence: TGTGCCAGTAGTTCCGGACAGACCTATAATTCACCCCTCCACTTT.

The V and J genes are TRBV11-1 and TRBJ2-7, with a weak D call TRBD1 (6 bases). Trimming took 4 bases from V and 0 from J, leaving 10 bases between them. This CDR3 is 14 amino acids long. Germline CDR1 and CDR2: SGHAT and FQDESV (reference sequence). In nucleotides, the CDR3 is TGTGCCAGCAGCTGGGGGCCGAGCTCCTACGAGCAGTACTTC. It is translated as CASSWGPSSYEQYF.

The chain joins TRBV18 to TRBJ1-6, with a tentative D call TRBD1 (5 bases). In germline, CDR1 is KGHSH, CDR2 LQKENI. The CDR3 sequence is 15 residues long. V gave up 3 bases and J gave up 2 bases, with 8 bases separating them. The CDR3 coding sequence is TGTGCCAGCTCACCCAGGGTTACCTATAATTCACCCCTCCACTTT. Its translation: CASSPRVTYNSPLHF.

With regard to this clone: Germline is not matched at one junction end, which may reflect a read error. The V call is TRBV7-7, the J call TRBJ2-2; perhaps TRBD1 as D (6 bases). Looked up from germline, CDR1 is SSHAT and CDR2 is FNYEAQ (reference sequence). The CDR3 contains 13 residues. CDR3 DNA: TGTGCTAGCAGCTTGACAGGCACCGGGGAGCTGTTTTTT. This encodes CASSLTGTGELFF. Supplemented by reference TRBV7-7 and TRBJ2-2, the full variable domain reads GAGVSQSPRYKVTKRGQDVTLRCDPISSHATLYWYQQALGQGPEFLTYFNYEAQPDKSGLPSDRFSAERPEGSISTLTIQRTEQRDSAMYRCASSLTGTGELFFGEGSRLTVL.

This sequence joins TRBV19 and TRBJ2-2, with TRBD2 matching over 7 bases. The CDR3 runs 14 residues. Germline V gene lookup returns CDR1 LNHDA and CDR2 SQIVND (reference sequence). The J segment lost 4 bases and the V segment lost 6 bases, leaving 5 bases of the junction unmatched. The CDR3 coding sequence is TGTGCCAGTAGATGGGTAGCGGGCACCGGGGAGCTGTTTTTT. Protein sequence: CASRWVAGTGELFF.

The CDR3 is CAWSGMYLEEQFF. The CDR3 DNA reads as TGTGCCTGGAGCGGGATGTATCTGGAAGAGCAGTTCTTC. The chain carries TRBV30 and TRBJ2-1, with a possible D match to TRBD2 (5 bases). Per the germline V gene, CDR1 is GTSNPN and CDR2 is SVGIG (reference sequence). The CDR3 is 13 amino acids. The V end lost 3 bases, the J end lost 10 bases, and 16 bases lay between the germline ends.

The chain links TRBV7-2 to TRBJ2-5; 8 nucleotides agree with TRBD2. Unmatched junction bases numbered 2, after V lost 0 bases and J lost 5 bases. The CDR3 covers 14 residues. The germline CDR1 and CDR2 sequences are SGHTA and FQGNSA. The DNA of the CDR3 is TGTGCCAGCAGCTTAGCGGGCGGGAGGGAGACCCAGTACTTC. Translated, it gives CASSLAGGRETQYF.

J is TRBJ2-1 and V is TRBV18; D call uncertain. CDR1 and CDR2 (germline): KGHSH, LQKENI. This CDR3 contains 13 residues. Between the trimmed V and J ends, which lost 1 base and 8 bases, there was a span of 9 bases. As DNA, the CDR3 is TGTGCCAGCTCACCACGTTCCGTCGATGAGCAGTTCTTC. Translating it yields CASSPRSVDEQFF.

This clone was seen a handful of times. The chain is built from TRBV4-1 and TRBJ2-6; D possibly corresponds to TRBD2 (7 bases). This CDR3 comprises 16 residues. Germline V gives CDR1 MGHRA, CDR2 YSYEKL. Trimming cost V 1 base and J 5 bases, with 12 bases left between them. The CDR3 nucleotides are TGCGCCAGCAGCCAAGTGGGAGGGGGAAGGGCCAACGTCCTGACTTTC. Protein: CASSQVGGGRANVLTF.

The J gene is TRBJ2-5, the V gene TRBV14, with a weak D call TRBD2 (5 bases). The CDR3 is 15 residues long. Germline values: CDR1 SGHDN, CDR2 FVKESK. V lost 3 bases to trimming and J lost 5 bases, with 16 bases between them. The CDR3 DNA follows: TGTGCCAGCAGCCATAAGGGAGACGGAGGTGAGACCCAGTACTTC. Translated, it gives CASSHKGDGGETQYF. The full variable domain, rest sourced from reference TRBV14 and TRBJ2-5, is EAGVTQFPSHSVIEKGQTVTLRCDPISGHDNLYWYRRVMGKEIKFLLHFVKESKQDESGMPNNRFLAERTGGTYSTLKVQPAELEDSGVYFCASSHKGDGGETQYFGPGTRLLVL.